This passage covers 29 T cell receptor beta chains from one sample sequenced in a study of T-cell memory formation after mild COVID-19. TCRdb re-derived calls from the 5' RACE reads in MiXCR, one entry per CDR3 protein. The sample yields around 190,000 distinct CDR3 sequences, around 18% seen once. Specimen: PBMCs or a T cell subset sorted from them (not recorded which). Source of these receptors: a man aged 18 to 35 who had mild COVID-19 (a few samples of this study predate the infection). Cell type and time point are not known.

This clonotype was picked up a small number of times. The chain carries TRBV20-1 and TRBJ1-5; D might be TRBD1 (6 bases). Germline values: CDR1 DFQATT, CDR2 SNEGSKA (reference sequence). The CDR3 contains 12 residues. The germline V and J ends were trimmed by 5 bases and 4 bases, with 9 bases remaining between them. The CDR3 DNA sequence: TGCAGTGCTGGCCAGGGGAATCAGCCCCAGCATTTT. This encodes CSAGQGNQPQHF.

The chain couples TRBV7-2 to TRBJ2-7, with 8 bases fitting TRBD1. This CDR3 region has 13 residues. Germline lookup yields CDR1 SGHTA and CDR2 FQGNSA. The ends lost 5 bases at V and 6 bases at J; junction bases unmatched: 6. The CDR3 nucleotides read TGTGCCAGCAGCCAACGACAGGGGTTCGAGCAGTACGTC. Encoded protein: CASSQRQGFEQYV.

The V call is TRBV4-2, the J call TRBJ2-1; D is perhaps TRBD1 (5 bases). V lost 0 bases to trimming and J lost 7 bases, with 10 bases between them. CDR1 LGHNA and CDR2 YNFKEQ come from the germline V gene. The CDR3 totals 14 residues. DNA of the CDR3: TGTGCCAGCAGCCAAGATGGGGCTACTAATGAGCAGTTCTTC. Amino acids: CASSQDGATNEQFF.

This clonotype has just a few counts. The chain has TRBV7-2 and TRBJ1-2; possibly TRBD1 for D (5 bases). Germline V gives CDR1 SGHTA, CDR2 FQGNSA. This CDR3 spans 14 amino acids. Deletions cut 3 bases from V and 3 bases from J, with 11 bases between. The CDR3 bases are TGTGCCAGCAGCTTCCAGGGAGGGGACTATGGCTACACCTTC. Protein product: CASSFQGGDYGYTF.

This clonotype was counted many times. The gene calls are TRBV7-3 and TRBJ2-2; 7 bases fit TRBD1. The length of the CDR3 is 15 residues. V lost 4 bases to trimming and J lost 0 bases; unmatched junction nucleotides: 2. Germline CDR1 is SGHTA and CDR2 is FQGTGA. CDR3 residues: CASSSGTANTGELFF. In DNA form, the CDR3 reads TGTGCCAGCAGCTCCGGGACAGCGAACACCGGGGAGCTGTTTTTT. The entire variable domain, with the rest obtained from reference TRBV7-3 and TRBJ2-2, is as follows: GAGVSQTPSNKVTEKGKYVELRCDPISGHTALYWYRQSLGQGPEFLIYFQGTGAADDSGLPNDRFFAVRPEGSVSTLKIQRTERGDSAVYLCASSSGTANTGELFFGEGSRLTVL.

The chain uses TRBV20-1 and TRBJ2-1, with D tentatively TRBD2 (5 bases). Germline V gives CDR1 DFQATT, CDR2 SNEGSKA (reference sequence). Trimming took off 3 bases at V and 7 bases at J, with 16 bases between the two ends. The CDR3 has 14 amino acids. In DNA form, the CDR3 reads TGCAGTGCTAGCCGGGGTATTACCCAAAATGAGCAGTTCTTC. Translating gives CSASRGITQNEQFF.

The sample holds a few counts of this clonotype. The chain uses TRBV5-1 and TRBJ2-3; D is unclear. With 7 bases removed from V and 2 bases from J, the gap between germline ends came to 17 bases. CDR3 length: 15 residues. Germline V lookup: CDR1 SGHRS, CDR2 YFSETQ. The CDR3, as DNA: TGCGCCAGCGCCGTTGGTGGCGGCTACACAGATACGCAGTATTTT. It encodes CASAVGGGYTDTQYF.

The chain joins TRBV7-3 to TRBJ2-1, with 12 bases fitting TRBD2. V lost 5 bases to trimming and J lost 6 bases; unmatched junction nucleotides: 2. Germline assignment: CDR1 SGHTA and CDR2 FQGTGA. There are 14 residues in the CDR3. For the CDR3, the DNA is TGTGCCAGCAGCATGGGACTAGCGGGCAATGAGCAGTTCTTC. Protein product: CASSMGLAGNEQFF.

The V and J genes are TRBV20-1 and TRBJ1-5; no reliable D call. CDR3 length: 12 residues. Looked up from germline, CDR1 is DFQATT and CDR2 is SNEGSKA (reference sequence). Deletions cut 3 bases from V and 4 bases from J, with 7 bases between. CDR3 region: CSASGPNQPQHF. CDR3 coding DNA: TGCAGTGCTAGCGGGCCGAATCAGCCCCAGCATTTT.

This clonotype was detected a few times. The chain joins TRBV14 to TRBJ2-3; D may be TRBD2 (6 bases). Trimming stripped 7 bases from V and 5 bases from J, with 16 bases between. The CDR3 is 14 amino acids. The germline V gene encodes CDR1 SGHDN and CDR2 FVKESK. CDR3 in DNA: TGTGCCAGCACCCCTAGCGTAGTTGGAGATACGCAGTATTTT. This gives the protein CASTPSVVGDTQYF.

This clonotype was seen many times. The chain is built from TRBV7-9 and TRBJ1-6, with D perhaps matching TRBD1 (5 bases). V lost 3 bases and J 7 bases, leaving 13 bases between the germline ends. This CDR3 is 15 amino acids long. Germline values: CDR1 SEHNR, CDR2 FQNEAQ (reference sequence). CDR3 in amino acids: CASSFGGEGNSPLHF. The CDR3 DNA sequence: TGTGCCAGCAGCTTTGGAGGGGAGGGAAATTCACCCCTCCACTTT.

This clonotype was picked up a small number of times. The genes are TRBV4-3 and TRBJ2-5, with 8 bases lining up with TRBD2. V lost 3 bases, J lost 5 bases, and 11 bases stayed unmatched. Per the germline V gene, CDR1 is LGHNA and CDR2 is YSLEER. The CDR3 contains 16 residues. In nucleotides, the CDR3 is TGCGCCAGCAGCCAGAGTGTATTCACGGGAGGGGAGACCCAGTACTTC. Encoded protein: CASSQSVFTGGETQYF.

A single count supports this clonotype. The rearrangement uses TRBV5-1 and TRBJ2-3, with a weak D call TRBD2 (5 bases). Trimming took off 5 bases at V and 4 bases at J, with 11 bases between the two ends. The CDR3 consists of 13 residues. Germline V lookup: CDR1 SGHRS, CDR2 YFSETQ. The CDR3 loop reads CASRRVAADTQYF. CDR3 DNA sequence: TGCGCCAGCAGGCGGGTGGCAGCAGATACGCAGTATTTT.

This chain joins TRBV3-1 and TRBJ2-5; TRBD1 or TRBD2 may be the D gene (5 bases each). Trimming removed 3 bases at V and 2 bases at J, with 16 bases between. Germline V gives CDR1 LGHDT, CDR2 YNNKEL (reference sequence). The CDR3 has 16 amino acids. The CDR3 bases are TGTGCCAGCAGCCAGGGACCAGGGAGTCAACAAGAGACCCAGTACTTC. It codes for CASSQGPGSQQETQYF.

The chain is built from TRBV18 and TRBJ1-2; D remains unclear. CDR3 length equals 13 residues. The V end lost 3 bases, the J end lost 4 bases, and 9 bases lay between the germline ends. CDR1 is KGHSH and CDR2 is LQKENI in the germline V gene. CDR3 in amino acids: CASSPGQPYGYTF. For the CDR3, the DNA is TGTGCCAGCTCACCGGGCCAGCCCTATGGCTACACCTTC.

The V gene is TRBV12-3 or TRBV12-4, the J gene TRBJ2-4; D is possibly TRBD1 (5 bases). This CDR3 contains 15 residues. V was clipped by 6 bases and J by 4 bases, with 16 bases between them. The CDR3: CASRQTMGPKNIQYF. The DNA of the CDR3 is TGTGCCAGCAGGCAGACCATGGGGCCAAAAAACATTCAGTACTTC.

The chain combines TRBV20-1 with TRBJ2-5, with 8 bases fitting TRBD1. Germline loops: CDR1 DFQATT, CDR2 SNEGSKA (reference sequence). The J segment lost 5 bases and the V segment lost 6 bases, leaving 8 bases of the junction unmatched. The CDR3 is made up of 13 amino acids. The CDR3 here is CSARGRGHETQYF. Written as DNA, the CDR3 is TGCAGTGCGAGGGGCAGGGGGCACGAGACCCAGTACTTC.

This clonotype was counted a few times. V and J are TRBV18 and TRBJ2-2; a weak D match, TRBD1 (6 bases). The CDR3 totals 16 residues. The germline V gene has CDR1 KGHSH and CDR2 LQKENI. Trimming took 3 bases from V and 1 from J, leaving 12 bases between them. The CDR3 loop reads CASSPQPTGNTGELFF. CDR3 sequence (DNA): TGTGCCAGCTCACCTCAACCGACAGGGAACACCGGGGAGCTGTTTTTT.

The CDR3 nucleotides are TGTGCCAGCAGTAGCCTTGGTGAGGGGGGGAACACAGATACGCAGTATTTT. This translates into CASSSLGEGGNTDTQYF. The chain carries TRBV12-3 or TRBV12-4 and TRBJ2-3; tentative D call: TRBD2 (7 bases). V lost 5 bases and J 2 bases, leaving 20 bases between the germline ends. CDR3 length: 17 amino acids.

The chain has TRBV24-1 and TRBJ2-5, with D perhaps matching TRBD1 (6 bases). The CDR3 is made up of 14 amino acids. Germline values: CDR1 KGHDR, CDR2 SFDVKD. Between the trimmed V and J ends, which lost 12 bases and 3 bases, there was a span of 19 bases. The CDR3 region is CAVGPRGFEETQYF. The DNA of the CDR3 is TGTGCCGTTGGCCCCAGGGGTTTCGAAGAGACCCAGTACTTC.

With respect to this clonotype: This sequence may be a read error, since a much larger clone differs from it by one base. The chain has TRBV5-4 and TRBJ2-2; D unclear. The length of the CDR3 is 12 residues. V gave up 4 bases and J gave up 3 bases, with 4 bases separating them. Germline V gene sequence: CDR1 SGHNT, CDR2 YYREEE (reference sequence). Here the CDR3 reads CASSRDTGELFF. CDR3 bases: TGTGCCAGCAGCCGGGACACCGGGGAGCTGTTTTTT.

The gene calls are TRBV28 and TRBJ1-2; D remains ambiguous. The CDR3 totals 11 residues. CDR1 and CDR2 from the germline V gene are MDHEN and SYDVKM. V lost 2 bases to trimming and J lost 7 bases, with 5 bases between them. CDR3 DNA sequence: TGTGCCAGCAGTTTACTAGGTGGCTACACCTTC. This translates into CASSLLGGYTF.

This clonotype was found a few times. The V gene is TRBV18, the J gene TRBJ1-4, with TRBD1 identical over 7 bases. CDR1 is KGHSH and CDR2 is LQKENI in the germline V gene. The CDR3 consists of 13 residues. The trim removed 1 base at V and 7 bases at J, leaving 0 bases unmatched. CDR3: CASSPRDSEKLFF. In DNA form, the CDR3 reads TGTGCCAGCTCACCACGGGACAGTGAAAAACTGTTTTTT.

This clonotype has only a few counts. This rearrangement joins TRBV24-1 to TRBJ2-3, with 11 bases identical to TRBD1. The V segment lost 4 bases and the J segment 3 bases; nucleotides outside the gene matches: 5. The V gene's germline CDR1 is KGHDR and CDR2 SFDVKD. The CDR3 totals 16 residues. CDR3: CATSDPGQGATDTQYF. Here the CDR3 DNA reads TGTGCCACCAGTGACCCCGGACAGGGGGCAACAGATACGCAGTATTTT.

This clonotype was counted at least ten times. V gene TRBV7-3 combines with J gene TRBJ2-3; maybe TRBD2 (7 bases). V lost 2 bases, J lost 1 base, and 10 bases lay in between. Looked up from germline, CDR1 is SGHTA and CDR2 is FQGTGA. CDR3 size: 15 residues. CDR3 protein: CASSLYGGRTDTQYF. The CDR3 nucleotides read TGTGCCAGCAGCTTATACGGGGGGCGCACAGATACGCAGTATTTT.

V usage is TRBV7-2 and J usage is TRBJ1-5, with 11 bases identical to TRBD1. V shed 5 bases and J 0 bases; nucleotides not matched to a gene: 6. The CDR3 is 17 residues long. Germline CDR1 is SGHTA and CDR2 is FQGNSA. CDR3 sequence reads: CASSRGQGAGSNQPQHF. The CDR3 DNA sequence: TGTGCCAGCAGCCGAGGACAGGGGGCAGGTAGCAATCAGCCCCAGCATTTT.

This clonotype has more than one count but fewer than ten. The chain recombines TRBV7-2 with TRBJ2-1, with D tentatively TRBD1 (5 bases). CDR1 and CDR2 from the germline V gene are SGHTA and FQGNSA. The CDR3 consists of 12 residues. Deletions cut 5 bases from V and 7 bases from J, with 9 bases between. The CDR3 reads CASSPAGNEQFF. DNA of the CDR3: TGTGCCAGCAGCCCGGCAGGGAATGAGCAGTTCTTC. The full variable domain, in which reference TRBV7-2 and TRBJ2-1 provide the parts outside the CDR3, is GAGVSQSPSNKVTEKGKDVELRCDPISGHTALYWYRQSLGQGLEFLIYFQGNSAPDKSGLPSDRFSAERTGGSVSTLTIQRTQQEDSAVYLCASSPAGNEQFFGPGTRLTVL.

This clonotype was seen repeatedly, ten times or more. The chain is built from TRBV7-2 and TRBJ1-3; D is uncertain. CDR1 and CDR2 from the germline V gene are SGHTA and FQGNSA. The CDR3 runs to 12 residues. Trimming removed 5 bases at V and 3 bases at J, with 5 bases between. The CDR3 spells CASSPGGNTIYF. The CDR3 DNA sequence: TGTGCCAGCAGCCCGGGTGGAAACACCATATATTTT. Together with reference TRBV7-2 and TRBJ1-3, the CDR3 gives the full variable domain: GAGVSQSPSNKVTEKGKDVELRCDPISGHTALYWYRQSLGQGLEFLIYFQGNSAPDKSGLPSDRFSAERTGGSVSTLTIQRTQQEDSAVYLCASSPGGNTIYFGEGSWLTVV.

In its sample, this clonotype was seen a few times. The CDR3 DNA reads TGCGCCAGCAGCCCGCGCGGGACAGGGAACTATGGCTACACCTTC. It codes for CASSPRGTGNYGYTF. The V call is TRBV5-1, the J call TRBJ1-2; 9 bases agree with TRBD1. The CDR3 is made up of 15 amino acids. V shed 4 bases, J shed 2 bases, and the junction held 6 bases outside the gene matches. Germline assignment: CDR1 SGHRS and CDR2 YFSETQ.